This section outlines one T cell receptor (beta chain) sequence together with its context. Its antigen is unknown. The sample comes from a study of T cells in Graves' hyperthyroidism and ophthalmopathy. General study points: Blood also showed most of the thyroid clonotypes that were expanded above 0.001. The model foresaw ophthalmopathy a median roughly 6.6 months prior to onset.

It was at first hyperthyroidism diagnosis, before any ophthalmopathy symptoms, that the blood sample was taken. Fresh peripheral blood, about 9.9 ml, yielded the PBMCs. Amplified TCR beta CDR3 regions derived from RNA transcripts. When the TCR CDR3 underwent first-round RT-PCR, the HTBI primer set was used. One entry per CDR3 protein, called by TCRdb with MiXCR from the multiplex PCR reads. The data contain around 300,000 distinct CDR3 sequences, 10% to 15% of them singletons. The sequenced material came from blood. This clonotype was obtained from a woman in her 30s with Graves' hyperthyroidism that later progressed to Graves' ophthalmopathy.

In nucleotides, the CDR3 is TGTGCCAGTCATCGAGACAGGGGGCTGGATACGCAGTATTTT. It codes for CASHRDRGLDTQYF. This chain connects TRBV2 to TRBJ2-3, with 10 bases aligning to TRBD1. V was pared by 9 bases and J by 6 bases, with 9 bases of the junction left unmatched. This CDR3 has 14 residues. CDR1 is SNHLY, CDR2 FYNNEI, per germline.